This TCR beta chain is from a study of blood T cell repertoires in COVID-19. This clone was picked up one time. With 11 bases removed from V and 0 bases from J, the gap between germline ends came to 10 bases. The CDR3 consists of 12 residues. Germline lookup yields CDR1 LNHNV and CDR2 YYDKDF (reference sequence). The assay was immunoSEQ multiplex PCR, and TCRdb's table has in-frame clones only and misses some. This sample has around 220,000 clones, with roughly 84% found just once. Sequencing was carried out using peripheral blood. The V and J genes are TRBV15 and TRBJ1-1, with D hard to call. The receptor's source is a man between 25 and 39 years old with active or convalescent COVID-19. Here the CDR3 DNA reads TGTGCCCTGGGGAGGGTGAACACTGAAGCTTTCTTT. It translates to CALGRVNTEAFF.